A single sample is the source of the 19 T cell receptor beta chains below, sequenced in a study of shared clonotypes between healthy human individuals. Cells designated naive CD8 were CD45RO-negative and were positively selected for CCR7, with terminally differentiated effector memory CD45RA+ cells excluded. The table came from immunoSEQ multiplex PCR; TCRdb's copy has only in-frame clones and leaves some out. The table has about 590,000 clones, around 95% seen once. Sequencing input: naive CD8+ T cells sorted from blood. All receptors derive from a woman aged 25 to 39 in good health.

For this clone: A junction boundary mismatches the germline segment, possibly from a read error. The chain couples TRBV2 to TRBJ2-7; 7 bases are a match to TRBD1. Looked up from germline, CDR1 is SNHLY and CDR2 is FYNNEI. The CDR3 has 13 amino acids. CDR3 in DNA: TGTGTCAGCGTGGGACAGACAAACTACGAGCAGTACTTC. Protein: CVSVGQTNYEQYF. Complete variable domain (other parts from reference TRBV2 and TRBJ2-7): EPEVTQTPSHQVTQMGQEVILRCVPISNHLYFYWYRQILGQKVEFLVSFYNNEISEKSEIFDDQFSVERPDGSNFTLKIRSTKLEDSAMYFCVSVGQTNYEQYFGPGTRLTVT.

The V gene is TRBV9, the J gene TRBJ2-7; 13 nucleotides align to TRBD2. CDR3 size: 16 residues. Germline V gene data show CDR1 as SGDLS and CDR2 as YYNGEE. Unmatched junction bases numbered 7, after V lost 3 bases and J lost 4 bases. CDR3 in DNA: TGTGCCAGCAGCGCAGGCGGACTAGCGGGAGTATACGAGCAGTACTTC. Translated, it gives CASSAGGLAGVYEQYF.

The gene calls are TRBV19 and TRBJ2-5, with D hard to call. The CDR3 has 14 amino acids. Germline V gene data show CDR1 as LNHDA and CDR2 as SQIVND (reference sequence). With 2 bases removed from V and 5 bases from J, the gap between germline ends came to 12 bases. CDR3 sequence: CASSISAGSETQYF. The CDR3 DNA reads as TGTGCCAGTAGTATATCGGCAGGCTCGGAGACCCAGTACTTC.

V usage is TRBV6-5 and J usage is TRBJ2-7, with 7 bases identical to TRBD1. This CDR3 comprises 14 residues. The junction had 13 bases not matched to a gene; V was cut back by 10 bases and J by 4 bases. Germline V gene data show CDR1 as MNHEY and CDR2 as SVGAGI. Written as DNA, the CDR3 is TGTGCCACCATGGCCGGGACAGAAGAATACGAGCAGTACTTC. Encoded protein: CATMAGTEEYEQYF.

The gene calls are TRBV7-3 and TRBJ2-1; D tentatively fits TRBD1 or TRBD2 (5 bases each). CDR3 size: 16 residues. V was shortened by 5 bases and J by 6 bases, with 20 bases between the two germline ends. Germline CDR1 SGHTA, CDR2 FQGTGA. CDR3 in amino acids: CASSPTGTSLPNEQFF. Written as DNA, the CDR3 is TGTGCCAGCAGCCCTACCGGGACCTCTCTGCCCAATGAGCAGTTCTTC.

The chain has TRBV9 and TRBJ2-2; unclear D gene. The ends were cut back, 1 base at V and 7 bases at J, with 5 bases in the middle. The CDR3 sequence is 12 residues long. In germline, CDR1 is SGDLS, CDR2 YYNGEE. The CDR3 DNA is TGTGCCAGCAGCGTAACGGGCGGGGAGCTGTTTTTT. Protein sequence: CASSVTGGELFF.

The chain employs TRBV25-1 and TRBJ2-7, with D possibly matching TRBD1 (5 bases). Germline CDR1 and CDR2: MGHDK and SYGVNS. The CDR3 contains 13 residues. V was shortened by 5 bases and J by 4 bases, with 12 bases between the two germline ends. This CDR3 reads CASSPGRGYEQYF. CDR3 DNA: TGTGCCAGCAGTCCAGGGCGCGGATACGAGCAGTACTTC.

The chain uses TRBV5-1 and TRBJ2-2; TRBD2 aligns across 12 bases. This CDR3 region has 16 residues. Trimming removed 3 bases from V and 2 bases from J; junction bases left unmatched: 2. Germline V gives CDR1 SGHRS, CDR2 YFSETQ. The DNA for the CDR3 is TGCGCCAGCAGCTGGGGACTAGCGGGTAACACCGGGGAGCTGTTTTTT. This translates into CASSWGLAGNTGELFF.

The chain uses TRBV11-3 and TRBJ1-6, with TRBD1 identical over 7 bases. This CDR3 has 13 amino acids. Per the germline V gene, CDR1 is SGHNT and CDR2 is YENEEA. Germline trimming cut 5 bases from V and 10 bases from J; bases unmatched to any gene: 5. The CDR3, as DNA: TGTGCCAGCAGCCACCGACAGGGATCACCCCTCCACTTT. Translated, it gives CASSHRQGSPLHF.

The chain links TRBV5-1 to TRBJ2-7; unclear D gene. This CDR3 comprises 13 residues. Germline loops: CDR1 SGHRS, CDR2 YFSETQ. Trimming pared 1 base from V and 2 bases from J, leaving 7 bases between. The CDR3 loop reads CASSLNPTYEQYF. The DNA of the CDR3 is TGCGCCAGCAGCTTGAACCCTACCTACGAGCAGTACTTC.

This chain links TRBV19 with TRBJ1-5; 9 nucleotides agree with TRBD1. V shed 5 bases and J 4 bases; nucleotides not matched to a gene: 15. Germline-derived CDR1 and CDR2 are LNHDA and SQIVND (reference sequence). The length of the CDR3 is 18 residues. The CDR3 loop is CASSFRDRVFGSNQPQHF. Here the CDR3 DNA reads TGTGCCAGTAGTTTCCGGGACAGGGTGTTCGGGTCTAATCAGCCCCAGCATTTT.

This clone came up once. The chain carries TRBV28 and TRBJ1-5; TRBD1 matches 8 bases. V dropped 7 bases and J dropped 5; count of bases not matched to a gene: 16. CDR1 is MDHEN and CDR2 is SYDVKM in the germline V gene. There are 17 residues in the CDR3. CDR3 in amino acids: CASIPSGGRGLDQPQHF. CDR3 coding DNA: TGTGCCAGCATACCATCTGGGGGCAGGGGGCTCGATCAGCCCCAGCATTTT.

The chain couples TRBV29-1 to TRBJ1-1, with a possible D match to TRBD1 (6 bases). Germline V gene sequence: CDR1 SQVTM, CDR2 ANQGSEA. CDR3 length: 13 amino acids. The V end lost 4 bases, the J end lost 7 bases, and 16 bases lay between the germline ends. CDR3: CSVVEGGDGEAFF. The CDR3 DNA sequence: TGCAGCGTTGTGGAGGGGGGCGACGGTGAAGCTTTCTTT. The complete variable domain, with remaining parts taken from reference TRBV29-1 and TRBJ1-1, reads SAVISQKPSRDICQRGTSLTIQCQVDSQVTMMFWYRQQPGQSLTLIATANQGSEATYESGFVIDKFPISRPNLTFSTLTVSNMSPEDSSIYLCSVVEGGDGEAFFGQGTRLTVV.

The chain combines TRBV27 with TRBJ2-7; the D is unclear. The CDR3 length is 14 residues. Trimming took off 7 bases at V and 2 bases at J, with 15 bases between the two ends. The germline gives CDR1 MNHEY, CDR2 SMNVEV (reference sequence). CDR3 DNA sequence: TGTGCCAGCAAGGTTGGCGGTTATACCTACGAGCAGTACTTC. Protein sequence: CASKVGGYTYEQYF.

The chain is built from TRBV25-1 and TRBJ2-1, with TRBD2 identical over 7 bases. This CDR3 region has 16 residues. Germline values: CDR1 MGHDK, CDR2 SYGVNS. V trimming: 3 bases; J trimming: 0 bases; junction bases outside the gene matches: 5. The CDR3 sequence: CASSDSGSPSYNEQFF. CDR3 nucleotides: TGTGCCAGCAGTGATAGCGGGTCGCCCTCCTACAATGAGCAGTTCTTC.

The table lists this clone with a few counts. This chain connects TRBV5-6 to TRBJ2-7; possible D gene TRBD2, 7 bases. The CDR3 is made up of 17 amino acids. The germline V and J ends were trimmed by 5 bases and 2 bases, with 23 bases remaining between them. Germline CDR1 is SGHDT and CDR2 is YYEEEE. DNA of the CDR3: TGTGCCAGCAGTTCCCTCGCCCCCAGCGGGACAACCTACGAGCAGTACTTC. It translates to CASSSLAPSGTTYEQYF.

The chain has TRBV28 and TRBJ1-5; D may be TRBD1 (6 bases). CDR3 length equals 18 residues. V gave up 6 bases and J gave up 0 bases, with 21 bases separating them. Germline CDR1 reads MDHEN; CDR2 reads SYDVKM. CDR3 protein: CASSPHLGAVDSNQPQHF. CDR3 DNA sequence: TGTGCCAGCAGCCCTCACCTGGGGGCAGTGGATAGCAATCAGCCCCAGCATTTT.

Note on this clone: Other DNA sequences from this sample encode an identical CDR3 as well. The chain links TRBV5-6 to TRBJ2-7; 9 nucleotides match TRBD2. CDR1 SGHDT and CDR2 YYEEEE come from the germline V gene. The CDR3 has 14 amino acids. J gave up 3 bases and V 4 bases, and 5 bases lay outside the gene matches. The CDR3 coding sequence is TGTGCCAGCAGCCTGGGACTAGCAGTCTACGAGCAGTACTTC. This translates into CASSLGLAVYEQYF.

V gene TRBV7-8 combines with J gene TRBJ2-7, with 15 bases that match TRBD2. From germline, CDR1 is SGHVS and CDR2 FQNEAQ. There are 15 residues in the CDR3. J lost 4 bases, V lost 7 bases, and 5 bases had no gene match. The CDR3 DNA is TGTGCCAGCATCATCGGACTAGCGGGAGGGTACGAGCAGTACTTC. It specifies CASIIGLAGGYEQYF.